The entry below gives a single TCR beta chain sequence along with its context. Generation of TCR beta libraries employed quantitative 5'-RACE incorporating molecular barcodes. One entry per CDR3 protein, called by TCRdb with MiXCR from the 5' RACE reads. The sample includes 300,000 to 350,000 distinct CDR3 sequences, roughly 20% of them seen just once. The data derive from a study of CD8 T cells in ankylosing spondylitis. Sequencing used blood, either unsorted or a sorted T cell fraction (not recorded which). The TCR sequence derives from a female donor with ankylosing spondylitis or in good health (not recorded which).

As DNA, the CDR3 is TGCGCCAGCAGTGTATCCGGGATCCAAGAGACCCAGTACTTC. Translating it yields CASSVSGIQETQYF. The chain links TRBV5-1 to TRBJ2-5; D may be TRBD2 (5 bases). CDR1 and CDR2 from the germline V gene are SGHRS and YFSETQ. The germline V and J ends were trimmed by 5 bases and 1 base, with 12 bases remaining between them. The CDR3 is 14 amino acids.